This entry is about one T cell receptor beta chain. The antigen remains undetermined. The V end lost 4 bases, the J end lost 6 bases, and 10 bases lay between the germline ends. The germline V gene has CDR1 MNHNY and CDR2 SVGAGI (reference sequence). This CDR3 is built from 12 residues. The data derive from a study of cytomegalovirus exposure and HLA in healthy donors. Vbeta (60) and Jbeta (13) primers were used in the PCR. Sequencing was performed with immunoSEQ multiplex PCR; in TCRdb, only in-frame clones are kept and a portion is missing. The sample shows about 130,000 clones, 80% of them seen only once. General study points: Upon later analysis, TCR association rates were observed to vary by HLA locus, being highest for DRB1 and lowest for HLA-C.

This clonotype was obtained from a man in his forties in good health and CMV-seronegative. Sequences were obtained from PBMCs. The chain combines TRBV6-6 with TRBJ2-7, with D perhaps matching TRBD1 (6 bases). CDR3 loop: CASSSGTFEQYF. The CDR3 nucleotides are TGTGCCAGCAGTTCCGGGACATTCGAGCAGTACTTC.